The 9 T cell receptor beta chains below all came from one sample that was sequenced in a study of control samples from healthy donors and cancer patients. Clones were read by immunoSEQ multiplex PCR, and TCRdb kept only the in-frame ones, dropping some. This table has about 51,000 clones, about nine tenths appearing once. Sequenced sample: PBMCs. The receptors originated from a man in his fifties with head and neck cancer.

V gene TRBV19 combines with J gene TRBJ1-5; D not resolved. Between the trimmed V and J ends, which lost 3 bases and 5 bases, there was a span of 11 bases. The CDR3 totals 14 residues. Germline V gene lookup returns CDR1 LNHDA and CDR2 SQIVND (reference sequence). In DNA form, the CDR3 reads TGTGCCAGTAGTATCTGGGTGGGAGATCAGCCCCAGCATTTT. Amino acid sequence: CASSIWVGDQPQHF.

The CDR3 sequence: CASSEGQGAYNEQFF. CDR3 in DNA: TGTGCCAGCAGCGAGGGACAGGGGGCCTACAATGAGCAGTTCTTC. This chain uses TRBV9 with TRBJ2-1; 11 positions match TRBD1. Germline values: CDR1 SGDLS, CDR2 YYNGEE. The CDR3 sequence is 15 residues long. With V trimmed by 3 bases and J by 2 bases, 1 base remained unmatched.

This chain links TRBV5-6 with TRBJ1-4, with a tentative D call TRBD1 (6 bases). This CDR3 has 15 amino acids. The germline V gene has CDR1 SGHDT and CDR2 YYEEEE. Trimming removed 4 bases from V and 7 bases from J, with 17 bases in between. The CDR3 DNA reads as TGTGCCAGCAGCCAAACAGGGTATCGGGGTGAAAAACTGTTTTTT. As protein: CASSQTGYRGEKLFF.

CDR3 in DNA: TGTGCCTGGGGAACTAGTACTGGGGCCAACGTCCTGACTTTC. Its protein is CAWGTSTGANVLTF. The rearrangement uses TRBV30 and TRBJ2-6; TRBD2 might be the D (5 bases). The V gene's germline CDR1 is GTSNPN and CDR2 SVGIG (reference sequence). The CDR3 contains 14 residues. V was shortened by 5 bases and J by 2 bases, with 10 bases between the two germline ends.

CDR3 bases: TGTGCCAGCAGCCCCCGACTAGCGGGAGCGTCCGGGGAGCTGTTTTTT. This translates into CASSPRLAGASGELFF. This chain joins TRBV9 and TRBJ2-2; 12 bases fit TRBD2. CDR1 SGDLS and CDR2 YYNGEE come from the germline V gene. V lost 4 bases to trimming and J lost 6 bases; unmatched junction nucleotides: 7. The CDR3 totals 16 residues. The full variable domain, completed using reference TRBV9 and TRBJ2-2, is DSGVTQTPKHLITATGQRVTLRCSPRSGDLSVYWYQQSLDQGLQFLIQYYNGEERAKGNILERFSAQQFPDLHSELNLSSLELGDSALYFCASSPRLAGASGELFFGEGSRLTVL.

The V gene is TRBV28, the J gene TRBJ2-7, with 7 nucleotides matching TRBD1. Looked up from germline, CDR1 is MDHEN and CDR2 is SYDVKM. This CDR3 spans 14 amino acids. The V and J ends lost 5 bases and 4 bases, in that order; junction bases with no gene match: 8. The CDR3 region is CASSPRGRGYEQYF. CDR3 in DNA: TGTGCCAGCAGTCCAAGGGGGCGCGGATACGAGCAGTACTTC.

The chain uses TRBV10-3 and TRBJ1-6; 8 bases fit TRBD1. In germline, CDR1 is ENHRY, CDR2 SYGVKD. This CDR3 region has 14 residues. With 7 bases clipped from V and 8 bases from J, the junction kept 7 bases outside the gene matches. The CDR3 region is CAITSGQADSPLHF. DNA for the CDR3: TGTGCCATCACCTCGGGACAGGCCGATTCACCCCTCCACTTT.

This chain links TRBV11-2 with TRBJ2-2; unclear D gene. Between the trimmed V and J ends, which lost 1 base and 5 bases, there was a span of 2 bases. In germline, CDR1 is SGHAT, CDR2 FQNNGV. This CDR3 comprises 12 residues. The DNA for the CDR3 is TGTGCCAGCAGCTTAGCGACCGGGGAGCTGTTTTTT. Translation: CASSLATGELFF. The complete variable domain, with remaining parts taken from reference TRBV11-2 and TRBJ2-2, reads EAGVAQSPRYKIIEKRQSVAFWCNPISGHATLYWYQQILGQGPKLLIQFQNNGVVDDSQLPKDRFSAERLKGVDSTLKIQPAKLEDSAVYLCASSLATGELFFGEGSRLTVL.

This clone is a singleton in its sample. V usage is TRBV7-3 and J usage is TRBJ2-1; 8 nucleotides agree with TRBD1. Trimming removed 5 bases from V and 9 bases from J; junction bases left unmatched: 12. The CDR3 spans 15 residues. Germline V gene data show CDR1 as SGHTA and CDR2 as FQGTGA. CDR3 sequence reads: CASSVGTGPGFEQFF. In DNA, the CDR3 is TGTGCCAGCAGCGTTGGGACAGGCCCTGGATTTGAGCAGTTCTTC.